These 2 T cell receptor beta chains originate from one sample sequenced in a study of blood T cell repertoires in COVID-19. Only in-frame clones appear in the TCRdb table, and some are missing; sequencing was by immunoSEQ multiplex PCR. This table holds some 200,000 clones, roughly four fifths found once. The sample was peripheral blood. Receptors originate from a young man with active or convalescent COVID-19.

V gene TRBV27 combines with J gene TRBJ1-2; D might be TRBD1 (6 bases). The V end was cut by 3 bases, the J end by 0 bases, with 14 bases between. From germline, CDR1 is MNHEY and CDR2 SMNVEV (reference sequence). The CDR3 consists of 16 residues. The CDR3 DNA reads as TGTGCCAGCAGTTTTCAGGGGCCTCTAGCTAACTATGGCTACACCTTC. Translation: CASSFQGPLANYGYTF.

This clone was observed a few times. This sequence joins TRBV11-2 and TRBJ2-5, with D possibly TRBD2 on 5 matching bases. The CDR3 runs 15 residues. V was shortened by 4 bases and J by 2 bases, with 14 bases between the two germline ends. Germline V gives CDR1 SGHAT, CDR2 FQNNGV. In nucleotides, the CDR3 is TGTGCCAGCAGCTCCCCGGGAAGAGGACAAGAGACCCAGTACTTC. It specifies CASSSPGRGQETQYF. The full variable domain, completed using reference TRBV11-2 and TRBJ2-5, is EAGVAQSPRYKIIEKRQSVAFWCNPISGHATLYWYQQILGQGPKLLIQFQNNGVVDDSQLPKDRFSAERLKGVDSTLKIQPAKLEDSAVYLCASSSPGRGQETQYFGPGTRLLVL.